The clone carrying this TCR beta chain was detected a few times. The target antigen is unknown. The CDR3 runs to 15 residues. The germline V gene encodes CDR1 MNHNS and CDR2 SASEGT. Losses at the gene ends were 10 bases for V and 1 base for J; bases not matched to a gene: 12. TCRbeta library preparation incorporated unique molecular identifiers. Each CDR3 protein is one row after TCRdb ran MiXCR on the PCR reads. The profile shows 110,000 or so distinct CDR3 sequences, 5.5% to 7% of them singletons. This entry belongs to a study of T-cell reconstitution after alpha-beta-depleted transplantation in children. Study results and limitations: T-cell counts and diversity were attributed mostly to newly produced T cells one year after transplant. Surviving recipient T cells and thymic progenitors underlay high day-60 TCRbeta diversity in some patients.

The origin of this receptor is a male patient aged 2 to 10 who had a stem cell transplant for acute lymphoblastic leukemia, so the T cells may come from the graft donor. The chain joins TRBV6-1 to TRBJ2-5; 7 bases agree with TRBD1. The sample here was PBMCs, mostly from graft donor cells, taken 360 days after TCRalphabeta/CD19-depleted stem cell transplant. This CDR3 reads CATLPEGDSQETQYF. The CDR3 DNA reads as TGTGCCACCTTACCAGAGGGGGACAGCCAAGAGACCCAGTACTTC.